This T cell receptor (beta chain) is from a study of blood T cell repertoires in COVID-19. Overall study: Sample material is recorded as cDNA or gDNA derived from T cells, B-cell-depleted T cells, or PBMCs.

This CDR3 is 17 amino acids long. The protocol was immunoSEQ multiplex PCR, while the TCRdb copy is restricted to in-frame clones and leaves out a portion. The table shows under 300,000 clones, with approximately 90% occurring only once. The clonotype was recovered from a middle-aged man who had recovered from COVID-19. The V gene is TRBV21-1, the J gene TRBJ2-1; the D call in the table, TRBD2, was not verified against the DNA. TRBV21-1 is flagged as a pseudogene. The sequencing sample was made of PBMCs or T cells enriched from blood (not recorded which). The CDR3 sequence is CASSDRAGGDSYNEQFF. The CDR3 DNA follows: TGTGCCAGCAGCGACCGGGCGGGCGGGGACTCCTACAATGAGCAGTTCTTC.